This passage covers 27 T cell receptor beta chains from one sample sequenced in a study of blood T cell repertoires in COVID-19. TCRdb's copy holds only in-frame clones and misses some; the assay was immunoSEQ multiplex PCR. The repertoire holds approximately 46,000 clones, about 83% seen once, with about 15% in the top ten. The sequencing input was peripheral blood. All receptors come from a human donor in a cohort sampled during active COVID-19.

J is TRBJ2-3 and V is TRBV9; D is possibly TRBD2 (7 bases). CDR1 and CDR2 (germline): SGDLS, YYNGEE. V was clipped by 4 bases and J by 2 bases, with 23 bases between them. This CDR3 comprises 18 residues. The CDR3 sequence is CASSPPLGGAPNTDTQYF. CDR3 in DNA: TGTGCCAGCAGCCCTCCCCTGGGGGGGGCGCCCAACACAGATACGCAGTATTTT.

The chain links TRBV10-3 to TRBJ2-1, with a weak D call TRBD1 (5 bases). This CDR3 region has 12 residues. The germline CDR1 and CDR2 sequences are ENHRY and SYGVKD. V lost 7 bases, J lost 6 bases, and 10 bases lay in between. Here the CDR3 DNA reads TGTGCCATCAATACAGGCTCCAATGAGCAGTTCTTC. It is translated as CAINTGSNEQFF.

The chain couples TRBV15 to TRBJ1-2; D possibly corresponds to TRBD1 (6 bases). This CDR3 spans 16 amino acids. Trimming cost V 1 base and J 4 bases, with 16 bases left between them. Germline CDR1 is LNHNV and CDR2 is YYDKDF (reference sequence). Here the CDR3 DNA reads TGTGCCACCAGCAGAGCGGGGGGCAGGGCGGCCTATGGCTACACCTTC. Protein: CATSRAGGRAAYGYTF.

The rearrangement joins TRBV30 to TRBJ1-2; 10 positions match TRBD1. The V gene's germline CDR1 is GTSNPN and CDR2 SVGIG (reference sequence). J was trimmed by 6 bases and V by 0 bases; bases with no gene match: 7. The CDR3 consists of 15 residues. The CDR3 loop reads CAWSVRDRGPDGYTF. The CDR3, as DNA: TGTGCCTGGAGTGTTAGAGACAGGGGGCCTGATGGCTACACCTTC.

This sequence joins TRBV29-1 and TRBJ2-2, with 10 bases fitting TRBD2. The CDR3 extends over 13 amino acids. The ends lost 6 bases at V and 4 bases at J; junction bases unmatched: 2. Germline V gene lookup returns CDR1 SQVTM and CDR2 ANQGSEA. In DNA form, the CDR3 reads TGCAGCGTCAGGACTAGCGGCACCGGGGAGCTGTTTTTT. This gives the protein CSVRTSGTGELFF.

A few counts support this clone. The V call is TRBV19, the J call TRBJ1-5; 7 bases agree with TRBD1. The length of the CDR3 is 17 residues. Losses at the gene ends were 5 bases for V and 7 bases for J; bases not matched to a gene: 17. Germline CDR1 reads LNHDA; CDR2 reads SQIVND (reference sequence). The CDR3 DNA sequence: TGTGCCAGTAGTGAATATTCCCCGACAGGGATAGGGCAGCCCCAGCATTTT. Translation gives CASSEYSPTGIGQPQHF.

Notes on this clone: At one end, the junction sequence differs from germline, possibly due to a read error. The gene calls are TRBV7-7 and TRBJ2-5; 11 nucleotides align to TRBD2. CDR3 length: 17 amino acids. Germline values: CDR1 SSHAT, CDR2 FNYEAQ (reference sequence). The CDR3 spells CASSSLLAGGPRETQYF. The DNA of the CDR3 is TGTGCTAGCAGCTCCCTCCTAGCGGGGGGCCCCCGGGAGACCCAGTACTTC. Filled out from reference TRBV7-7 and TRBJ2-5, the complete variable domain reads GAGVSQSPRYKVTKRGQDVTLRCDPISSHATLYWYQQALGQGPEFLTYFNYEAQPDKSGLPSDRFSAERPEGSISTLTIQRTEQRDSAMYRCASSSLLAGGPRETQYFGPGTRLLVL.

The V gene is TRBV4-1, the J gene TRBJ2-7, with D tentatively TRBD2 (6 bases). CDR1 MGHRA and CDR2 YSYEKL come from the germline V gene. The germline V and J ends were trimmed by 1 base and 0 bases, with 10 bases remaining between them. The CDR3 covers 15 residues. CDR3: CASSQVIAVSYEQYF. The CDR3 coding sequence is TGCGCCAGCAGCCAAGTGATAGCGGTCTCCTACGAGCAGTACTTC.

The V call is TRBV7-6, the J call TRBJ2-7; TRBD2 matches 12 bases. The germline CDR1 and CDR2 sequences are SGHVS and FNYEAQ. The CDR3 has 17 residues. Losses at the gene ends were 5 bases for V and 2 bases for J; bases not matched to a gene: 10. CDR3 amino acids: CASSNRLAGEGAYEQYF. The CDR3 DNA sequence: TGTGCCAGCAGCAACAGACTAGCGGGGGAGGGGGCCTACGAGCAGTACTTC.

The chain has TRBV4-1 and TRBJ2-1, with D maybe TRBD2 (5 bases). V lost 1 base, J lost 6 bases, and 7 bases lay in between. The CDR3 covers 13 residues. In germline, CDR1 is MGHRA, CDR2 YSYEKL. The CDR3 is CASSQVTSNEQFF. Written as DNA, the CDR3 is TGCGCCAGCAGCCAAGTTACTAGCAATGAGCAGTTCTTC.

This clone is deemed medium-sized. V gene TRBV3-1 (or the pseudogene TRBV3-2) combines with J gene TRBJ1-5, with D unresolved. The CDR3 is 14 residues long. The V end was cut by 5 bases, the J end by 2 bases, with 10 bases between. CDR1 is LGHDT and CDR2 is YNNKEL in the germline V gene (reference sequence). CDR3 bases: TGTGCCAGCAGCACGGCCGCGGGCAATCAGCCCCAGCATTTT. It codes for CASSTAAGNQPQHF.

The CDR3 loop reads CASSGGSRYGYTF. Written as DNA, the CDR3 is TGTGCCTCAAGCGGGGGCTCAAGGTATGGCTACACCTTC. V gene TRBV2 combines with J gene TRBJ1-2, with a weak D call TRBD1 (6 bases). The CDR3 loop spans 13 amino acids. The germline V gene has CDR1 SNHLY and CDR2 FYNNEI. V was cut by 11 bases and J by 5 bases, with 18 bases left in between.

The V and J genes are TRBV20-1 and TRBJ2-5; D unclear. Trimming removed 6 bases from V and 6 bases from J, with 11 bases in between. The CDR3 is made up of 11 amino acids. The germline V gene has CDR1 DFQATT and CDR2 SNEGSKA (reference sequence). CDR3 sequence reads: CSAPTAQTQYF. CDR3 nucleotide sequence: TGCAGTGCACCGACTGCGCAGACCCAGTACTTC.

This clone was found a few times. As DNA, the CDR3 is TGTGCCAGCACTCCTTGGTCGGACAGGGGGATTGACACTGAAGCTTTCTTT. Encoded protein: CASTPWSDRGIDTEAFF. The chain links TRBV28 to TRBJ1-1, with TRBD1 matching 10 bases. V shed 7 bases, J shed 3 bases, and the junction held 14 bases outside the gene matches. The CDR3 runs 17 residues. Germline values: CDR1 MDHEN, CDR2 SYDVKM.

The chain carries TRBV5-5 and TRBJ2-7, with D possibly being TRBD2 (6 bases). The V gene's germline CDR1 is SGHKS and CDR2 YYEKEE (reference sequence). The length of the CDR3 is 16 residues. V was shortened by 1 base and J by 3 bases, with 17 bases between the two germline ends. The CDR3 reads CASSLTSQPTLYEQYF. The CDR3 region has the DNA TGTGCCAGCAGCTTGACTAGCCAACCGACCCTCTACGAGCAGTACTTC.

The V gene is TRBV3-1 (or the pseudogene TRBV3-2), the J gene TRBJ2-1, with D uncertain. Germline CDR1 is LGHDT and CDR2 is YNNKEL (reference sequence). V lost 3 bases and J lost 5, with 5 bases in between. This CDR3 is 12 amino acids long. CDR3 in DNA: TGTGCCAGCAGCCAGAGAAACAATGAGCAGTTCTTC. Translating it yields CASSQRNNEQFF.

V gene TRBV19 combines with J gene TRBJ2-3; 8 bases are a match to TRBD2. The germline CDR1 and CDR2 sequences are LNHDA and SQIVND (reference sequence). The CDR3 is 17 residues long. V dropped 1 base and J dropped 5; count of bases not matched to a gene: 11. Here the CDR3 DNA reads TGTGCCAGTAGTATAGGGAGTATCGGGACTAGTTTAGATACGCAGTATTTT. The encoded protein is CASSIGSIGTSLDTQYF. Supplemented by reference TRBV19 and TRBJ2-3, the full variable domain reads DGGITQSPKYLFRKEGQNVTLSCEQNLNHDAMYWYRQDPGQGLRLIYYSQIVNDFQKGDIAEGYSVSREKKESFPLTVTSAQKNPTAFYLCASSIGSIGTSLDTQYFGPGTRLTVL.

The chain employs TRBV20-1 and TRBJ1-1; 7 nucleotides line up with TRBD1. The length of the CDR3 is 14 residues. CDR1 DFQATT and CDR2 SNEGSKA come from the germline V gene (reference sequence). V lost 3 bases, J lost 4 bases, and 8 bases stayed unmatched. The CDR3 here is CSASFDRVGTEAFF. CDR3 nucleotides: TGCAGTGCTAGTTTTGACAGGGTCGGCACTGAAGCTTTCTTT.

With regard to this clone: Within the sample, other DNA sequences also encode this same CDR3. CDR3 sequence: CASSYSGGQETQYF. The CDR3 nucleotides read TGTGCCAGCAGTTACTCGGGGGGGCAAGAGACCCAGTACTTC. The chain links TRBV6-5 to TRBJ2-5, with TRBD2 matching over 7 bases. CDR3 length equals 14 residues. Germline V gene data show CDR1 as MNHEY and CDR2 as SVGAGI. V lost 0 bases and J lost 2; bases outside the gene matches: 0.

This clone was counted only a few times. The V gene is TRBV3-1 (or the pseudogene TRBV3-2), the J gene TRBJ2-7; no reliable D call. The CDR3 totals 15 residues. Germline V lookup: CDR1 LGHDT, CDR2 YNNKEL (reference sequence). Trimming pared 1 base from V and 6 bases from J, leaving 16 bases between. The CDR3 DNA sequence: TGTGCCAGCAGCCAAGTCTGGAGAGCATCTGCCGAGCAGTACTTC. Translation: CASSQVWRASAEQYF.

The chain employs TRBV28 and TRBJ2-5; possible D gene TRBD2, 5 bases. This CDR3 contains 16 residues. Trimming pared 5 bases from V and 5 bases from J, leaving 21 bases between. From germline, CDR1 is MDHEN and CDR2 SYDVKM. CDR3 nucleotides: TGTGCCAGCAGTCCCCACCCACCTACTGCGGGCGAGACCCAGTACTTC. It translates to CASSPHPPTAGETQYF.

The chain links TRBV19 to TRBJ2-2, with 7 bases lining up with TRBD2. The CDR3 loop spans 14 amino acids. V dropped 6 bases and J dropped 2; count of bases not matched to a gene: 3. Germline lookup yields CDR1 LNHDA and CDR2 SQIVND (reference sequence). Here the CDR3 DNA reads TGTGCCAGTAGCGCTAGCGGTAACACCGGGGAGCTGTTTTTT. It translates to CASSASGNTGELFF.

This chain connects TRBV7-2 to TRBJ1-2; perhaps TRBD1 as D (5 bases). Trimming took 1 base from V and 9 from J, leaving 12 bases between them. Germline V gene sequence: CDR1 SGHTA, CDR2 FQGNSA. This CDR3 region has 13 residues. CDR3 protein: CASSLEAGRRYTF. CDR3 DNA: TGTGCCAGCAGCTTAGAGGCAGGGCGACGCTACACCTTC.

This clone was picked up one time. The gene calls are TRBV7-9 and TRBJ1-2; 8 positions agree with TRBD1. Germline assignment: CDR1 SEHNR and CDR2 FQNEAQ (reference sequence). This CDR3 is built from 14 residues. The J segment lost 6 bases and the V segment lost 7 bases, leaving 10 bases of the junction unmatched. CDR3: CASTLAPGGNGYTF. In DNA, the CDR3 is TGTGCCAGCACCCTAGCCCCAGGGGGCAATGGCTACACCTTC.

In its sample, this clone was seen a few times. The chain combines TRBV7-9 with TRBJ2-3; TRBD2 matches at 11 bases. Losses at the gene ends were 5 bases for V and 2 bases for J; bases not matched to a gene: 6. The CDR3 contains 16 residues. Germline-derived CDR1 and CDR2 are SEHNR and FQNEAQ (reference sequence). CDR3 bases: TGTGCCAGCAGCGGTAGCGGGGGGGCCACCACAGATACGCAGTATTTT. Its protein is CASSGSGGATTDTQYF.

V is TRBV30 and J is TRBJ1-1, with TRBD1 identical over 8 bases. The germline V gene encodes CDR1 GTSNPN and CDR2 SVGIG (reference sequence). CDR3 length: 15 residues. The J segment lost 6 bases and the V segment lost 0 bases, leaving 9 bases of the junction unmatched. In DNA, the CDR3 is TGTGCCTGGAGTGTACCTTACAGGGGGGGGCCTGAAGCTTTCTTT. It translates to CAWSVPYRGGPEAFF.

The rearrangement uses TRBV7-9 and TRBJ1-4; the D gene is possibly TRBD1 (6 bases). V gave up 5 bases and J gave up 6 bases, with 16 bases separating them. CDR3 length: 15 residues. The germline V gene has CDR1 SEHNR and CDR2 FQNEAQ (reference sequence). In nucleotides, the CDR3 is TGTGCCAGCAGCCCCGGGAGGGGGGCGGATGAAAAACTGTTTTTT. It is translated as CASSPGRGADEKLFF.